The 9 T cell receptor beta chains reported below all come from one sample, sequenced in a study of tumor-infiltrating lymphocytes in primary liver carcinoma. Both RNA and DNA were isolated together from around 20-30 mg of bulk tissue that had not been sorted. Using a constant-region primer together with ProtoScript II reverse transcriptase, TCR beta cDNA was made from roughly 500 ng of total RNA. What produced the TCR beta libraries was three nested multiplex PCR rounds using slightly modified ARM-PCR. TRBV1-TRBV30 forward and Cbeta reverse primers drove the first two approximately 10-cycle rounds. TCRdb processed the multiplex PCR reads anew with MiXCR; each CDR3 protein has one entry. Seen here are tens of thousands of distinct CDR3 sequences, roughly 80% observed once, and the top ten hold about 47%. What was sequenced was liver tumor tissue from sampling region 3. The subset denotes: tumor region T3, left-lateral pole. The receptors stem from a middle-aged man with primary liver carcinoma and hepatitis B virus infection.

In the case of this clonotype: One end of the junction is discordant with germline, which a read error may explain. This chain joins TRBV29-1 and TRBJ2-1; either TRBD1 or TRBD2 may supply D (5 bases each). The CDR3 is made up of 12 amino acids. Germline-derived CDR1 and CDR2 are SQVTM and ANQGSEA. For the CDR3, the DNA is TGTAGCGCCCGCCCAGGGAAGAATGAGCAGTTCTTC. Its translation is CSARPGKNEQFF.

The gene calls are TRBV20-1 and TRBJ2-1, with 7 bases matching TRBD2. Trimming took 5 bases from V and 6 from J; bases not matched to a gene: 4. Germline CDR1 reads DFQATT; CDR2 reads SNEGSKA (reference sequence). CDR3 length equals 12 residues. CDR3 amino acids: CSALPSGNEQFF. The CDR3 bases are TGCAGTGCTTTGCCTAGCGGCAATGAGCAGTTCTTC.

A note on this clonotype: A much larger clone is a single base away; this may be a read error. Without the conserved terminal phenylalanine or tryptophan, this CDR3 likely stems from a read error. The chain has TRBV28 and TRBJ2-3; the D gene is possibly TRBD2 (5 bases). CDR1 MDHEN and CDR2 SYDVKM come from the germline V gene. V was clipped by 4 bases and J by 4 bases, with 18 bases between them. The CDR3 runs to 16 residues. CDR3 amino acids: CASSSREGKRPDTQYY. The CDR3 DNA is TGTGCCAGCAGTTCCCGAGAGGGTAAACGGCCAGATACGCAGTATTAT.

Concerning this clonotype: The conserved final phenylalanine or tryptophan is absent from the CDR3, which likely points to a read error. V gene TRBV6-5 combines with J gene TRBJ2-7; 8 positions agree with TRBD2. The CDR3 consists of 15 residues. V lost 6 bases to trimming and J lost 4 bases; unmatched junction nucleotides: 11. The germline CDR1 and CDR2 sequences are MNHEY and SVGAGI. The CDR3, as DNA: TGTGCCAGCAGCCCCTCTCCGACTAGCGTGTACGAGCAGTACCTC. It codes for CASSPSPTSVYEQYL.

Of note for this clonotype: A much larger clone lies a single base off, so this may be a read error. DNA for the CDR3: TGCAGCGTTGACATGGCTAGCGGTTACGAGAAGTACTTC. It translates to CSVDMASGYEKYF. The V and J genes are TRBV29-1 and TRBJ2-7, with TRBD2 matching over 7 bases. The CDR3 runs to 13 residues. From germline, CDR1 is SQVTM and CDR2 ANQGSEA.

On this clonotype itself: The CDR3 carries no conserved terminal phenylalanine or tryptophan, so it likely arises from a read error. The DNA is left out, because the CDR3 cannot be placed on it with certainty; the CDR3 is given as TCRdb lists it. The chain recombines TRBV6-1 with TRBJ2-1; the table gives TRBD2 as D, unverified against the DNA. Both ends counted, the CDR3 spans 11 residues. From germline, CDR1 is MNHNS and CDR2 SASEGT. The CDR3 loop is CASSEVGEAFI.

The chain has TRBV7-9 and TRBJ2-7; D remains unclear. The V gene's germline CDR1 is SEHNR and CDR2 FQNEAQ (reference sequence). The CDR3 consists of 12 residues. The V gene lost 6 bases and the J gene lost 4 bases, with 10 bases spanning the gap. CDR3 in amino acids: CASSCTDYEQYF. CDR3 nucleotide sequence: TGTGCCAGCAGTTGTACAGATTACGAGCAGTACTTC.

The chain joins TRBV5-1 to TRBJ2-7; D unclear. V gave up 6 bases and J gave up 0 bases, with 16 bases separating them. The CDR3 sequence is 15 residues long. Per the germline V gene, CDR1 is SGHRS and CDR2 is YFSETQ. The CDR3: CASTTTCRSSYEQYF. CDR3 bases: TGCGCCAGCACCACGACTTGCAGGAGCTCCTACGAGCAGTACTTC. Together with reference TRBV5-1 and TRBJ2-7, the CDR3 gives the full variable domain: KAGVTQTPRYLIKTRGQQVTLSCSPISGHRSVSWYQQTPGQGLQFLFEYFSETQRNKGNFPGRFSGRQFSNSRSEMNVSTLELGDSALYLCASTTTCRSSYEQYFGPGTRLTVT.

The chain combines TRBV5-1 with TRBJ1-3; the D gene is possibly TRBD1 (5 bases). CDR3 size: 15 residues. CDR1 is SGHRS and CDR2 is YFSETQ in the germline V gene. V lost 4 bases and J 2 bases, leaving 13 bases between the germline ends. CDR3 bases: TGCGCCAGCAGCCGAAACAGGAAAACTGGAAACACCATATATTTT. It specifies CASSRNRKTGNTIYF.